Listed here are 27 T cell receptor beta chains from one sample, sequenced in a study of tumor-infiltrating lymphocytes in primary liver carcinoma. Researchers drew blood RNA from unsorted whole blood and extracted germline DNA as well. Making TCR beta cDNA involved approximately 530 ng total RNA and a constant-region primer. What produced the TCR beta libraries was three nested multiplex PCR rounds using slightly modified ARM-PCR. TRBV1-TRBV30 forward primers and a C-beta reverse primer were used in the first two PCR rounds, which each ran for 9 to 10 cycles. TCRdb processed the multiplex PCR reads anew with MiXCR; each CDR3 protein has one entry. The table lists about 320,000 distinct CDR3 sequences, around three fifths of them singletons. Sequencing used peripheral blood. These receptors all come from a man aged 35 to 55 with primary liver carcinoma and hepatitis B virus infection.

V gene TRBV6-6 combines with J gene TRBJ2-3, with D possibly being TRBD2 (6 bases). With 4 bases removed from V and 1 base from J, the gap between germline ends came to 15 bases. This CDR3 comprises 16 residues. Germline CDR1 and CDR2: MNHNY and SVGAGI (reference sequence). The CDR3 protein is CASSWTGTLRTDTQYF. The CDR3 coding sequence is TGTGCCAGCAGTTGGACCGGGACTCTCCGCACAGATACGCAGTATTTT.

As concerns this clonotype: Without the conserved terminal phenylalanine or tryptophan, this CDR3 likely stems from a read error. J is TRBJ1-5 and V is TRBV6-1; possible D gene TRBD1, 5 bases. The CDR3 totals 14 residues. Germline V gene data show CDR1 as MNHNS and CDR2 as SASEGT. The ends were cut back, 10 bases at V and 9 bases at J, with 22 bases in the middle. DNA of the CDR3: TGTGCCACCCAAGGGGATTTTGACTATCGGCCCCAGCATTCT. This sequence encodes CATQGDFDYRPQHS.

About this clonotype itself: The conserved closing phenylalanine or tryptophan is absent in this CDR3, likely reflecting a read error. The V and J genes are TRBV11-1 and TRBJ2-1; the D call may be TRBD1 or TRBD2 (6 bases each). Germline loops: CDR1 SGHAT, CDR2 FQDESV (reference sequence). Trimming stripped 7 bases from V and 6 bases from J, with 16 bases between. The CDR3 sequence is 14 residues long. The CDR3 is CASNSFRGLNEQFS. The DNA of the CDR3 is TGTGCCAGCAACTCCTTCCGGGGGCTCAATGAGCAGTTCTCC.

This clonotype has at least ten counts. The chain recombines TRBV6-5 with TRBJ2-6; D perhaps matches TRBD1 (5 bases). Germline CDR1 reads MNHEY; CDR2 reads SVGAGI. V lost 6 bases and J 1 base, leaving 22 bases between the germline ends. CDR3 length: 19 amino acids. The DNA of the CDR3 is TGTGCCAGCAGCCGACCCTGGGCAGGGCCCTTATCTGGGGCCAACGTCCTGACTTTC. Residues: CASSRPWAGPLSGANVLTF.

This clonotype was counted at least ten times. The chain employs TRBV6-1 and TRBJ2-7, with TRBD2 as a possible D gene (5 bases). V was pared by 4 bases and J by 7 bases, with 14 bases between. Germline V gives CDR1 MNHNS, CDR2 SASEGT. The CDR3 is 13 residues long. The CDR3 nucleotides read TGTGCCAGCAGTGGCGGAGAGGGTCGGGAGCAGTACTTC. Amino acids: CASSGGEGREQYF.

The V gene is TRBV4-1, the J gene TRBJ2-5; TRBD2 matches 7 bases. Germline assignment: CDR1 MGHRA and CDR2 YSYEKL. With 0 bases clipped from V and 9 bases from J, the junction kept 13 bases outside the gene matches. The CDR3 is 16 amino acids. This CDR3 reads CASSQDTGGGGGAQYF. CDR3 coding DNA: TGCGCCAGCAGCCAAGATACGGGGGGTGGGGGAGGGGCCCAGTACTTC.

A few counts support this clonotype. V is TRBV5-1 and J is TRBJ2-5, with D hard to call. Deletions cut 0 bases from V and 4 bases from J, with 7 bases between. The CDR3 consists of 13 residues. Germline V gene sequence: CDR1 SGHRS, CDR2 YFSETQ. The CDR3 nucleotides read TGCGCCAGCAGCTTGGAGGTTTTAGAGACCCAGTACTTC. Translating gives CASSLEVLETQYF.

The J gene is TRBJ2-3, the V gene TRBV5-4; 8 bases align to TRBD2. This CDR3 is 17 amino acids long. Germline V gives CDR1 SGHNT, CDR2 YYREEE (reference sequence). J was trimmed by 0 bases and V by 4 bases; bases with no gene match: 10. In nucleotides, the CDR3 is TGTGCCAGCAGCCCACTATCCGGGACTAGTAGCACAGATACGCAGTATTTT. Translated, it gives CASSPLSGTSSTDTQYF.

Only one count was recorded for this clonotype. A read error may produce the germline difference seen at one junction end. CDR3 amino acids: CASSQDWTITREQYF. The CDR3 coding sequence is TGCGCCAGCAGTCAAGATTGGACAATAACCCGCGAGCAGTACTTC. The V gene is TRBV4-1, the J gene TRBJ2-7; TRBD1 might be the D (5 bases). The CDR3 has 15 residues. The germline V gene has CDR1 MGHRA and CDR2 YSYEKL.

This clonotype was detected ten times or more. The gene calls are TRBV4-2 and TRBJ2-5; unclear D gene. This CDR3 spans 13 amino acids. Trimming left V 1 base short and J 7 bases short, with 10 bases between. Germline CDR1 is LGHNA and CDR2 is YNFKEQ. CDR3 loop: CASSQGAWGTQYF. In DNA, the CDR3 is TGTGCCAGCAGCCAAGGAGCGTGGGGGACCCAGTACTTC.

This clonotype occurred many times. This sequence joins TRBV6-1 and TRBJ2-7; D call uncertain. Germline CDR1 is MNHNS and CDR2 is SASEGT. V shed 4 bases and J shed 6 bases, with 16 bases lying between them. This CDR3 contains 14 residues. The CDR3 loop is CASSGWTDLSEQYF. For the CDR3, the DNA is TGTGCCAGCAGTGGTTGGACGGACCTTAGCGAGCAGTACTTC.

This clonotype was detected many times. V and J are TRBV29-1 and TRBJ2-1; no clear D gene. With 2 bases removed from V and 0 bases from J, the gap between germline ends came to 14 bases. This CDR3 is 16 amino acids long. Germline values: CDR1 SQVTM, CDR2 ANQGSEA. In DNA, the CDR3 is TGCAGCGTTGAAAACCCTGCTGCTAACTCCTACAATGAGCAGTTCTTC. It yields the protein CSVENPAANSYNEQFF.

The rearrangement links TRBV5-5 to TRBJ2-1; D remains ambiguous. The CDR3 totals 11 residues. Per germline, CDR1 SGHKS and CDR2 YYEKEE (reference sequence). V lost 4 bases and J lost 8, with 7 bases in between. The CDR3 spells CASSIEDEQFF. The CDR3 region has the DNA TGTGCCAGCAGCATCGAAGATGAGCAGTTCTTC.

The J gene is TRBJ1-2, the V gene TRBV11-3; D is uncertain. This CDR3 is built from 15 residues. V lost 7 bases and J 7 bases, leaving 22 bases between the germline ends. Germline CDR1 and CDR2: SGHNT and YENEEA. As DNA, the CDR3 is TGTGCCAGCACTCTCACCCGCGCACGACTATCTGGCTACACCTTC. This gives the protein CASTLTRARLSGYTF.

A note on this clonotype: This is likely a read error, given that the CDR3 carries no conserved phenylalanine or tryptophan at its end. CDR3 protein: CASASADTQYS. As DNA, the CDR3 is TGTGCCAGCGCCTCGGCAGATACGCAGTATTCT. The chain employs TRBV11-2 and TRBJ2-3; D unresolved. Germline values: CDR1 SGHAT, CDR2 FQNNGV. The CDR3 consists of 11 residues. Deletions cut 8 bases from V and 4 bases from J, with 7 bases between.

About this clonotype: A much larger clone lies a single base off, so this may be a read error. The chain links TRBV4-2 to TRBJ1-2; maybe TRBD1 (6 bases). Germline V CDR1 and CDR2: LGHNA, YNFKEQ. The CDR3 spans 15 residues. V was trimmed by 0 bases and J by 7 bases, leaving 15 bases between them. The CDR3 bases are TGTGCCAGCAGCCAAGATGGAGGGGGAAAGAGTGGCTACACCTTC. Protein: CASSQDGGGKSGYTF.

This clonotype was seen repeatedly, ten times or more. The rearrangement joins TRBV6-5 to TRBJ2-7; TRBD2 matches at 7 bases. The germline V gene encodes CDR1 MNHEY and CDR2 SVGAGI. The CDR3 loop spans 15 amino acids. The trim removed 0 bases at V and 5 bases at J, leaving 7 bases unmatched. The CDR3 coding sequence is TGTGCCAGCAGTTACTCCGGGCGGGAGTGGGACGAGCAGTACTTC. It encodes CASSYSGREWDEQYF.

This clonotype was seen at least ten times. The chain couples TRBV6-1 to TRBJ1-2; D is undetermined. V lost 6 bases to trimming and J lost 5 bases, with 13 bases between them. This CDR3 region has 13 residues. The V gene's germline CDR1 is MNHNS and CDR2 SASEGT. Written as DNA, the CDR3 is TGTGCCAGCAGCCTCATCACAGTTTATGGCTACACCTTC. As protein: CASSLITVYGYTF.

Only a few counts were recorded for this clonotype. This rearrangement joins TRBV4-1 to TRBJ2-6; perhaps TRBD1 as D (6 bases). The CDR3 contains 17 residues. In germline, CDR1 is MGHRA, CDR2 YSYEKL. Trimming took 0 bases from V and 2 from J, leaving 11 bases between them. In DNA, the CDR3 is TGCGCCAGCAGCCAAGAGGACAGTGGGGCTGGGGCCAACGTCCTGACTTTC. As protein: CASSQEDSGAGANVLTF.

In the case of this clonotype: Relative to the germline gene, one junction end is altered; a read error may explain this. V and J are TRBV5-4 and TRBJ2-1; 7 bases match TRBD2. The CDR3 is made up of 15 amino acids. CDR1 and CDR2 (germline): SGHNT, YYREEE (reference sequence). The CDR3 nucleotides read TGTGCCAGCAGAGTCGCGGGCGGGAGCTACAATAAGCAGTTCTTC. Translated, it gives CASRVAGGSYNKQFF.

This clonotype appeared once. Sequence at one end of the junction differs from germline and may be a read error. The chain carries TRBV29-1 and TRBJ2-1, with D perhaps matching TRBD1 (6 bases). The germline V gene encodes CDR1 SQVTM and CDR2 ANQGSEA. CDR3 length: 14 residues. CDR3 nucleotide sequence: TGCAACGTTGAAAGGTACAGGGACAATAATGAGCAGTTCTTC. Translation: CNVERYRDNNEQFF.

This chain connects TRBV6-2 or TRBV6-3 to TRBJ1-1; D unclear. Trimming removed 10 bases at V and 0 bases at J, with 15 bases between. Germline CDR1 reads MNHEY; CDR2 reads SVGEGT. The CDR3 is 14 residues long. The CDR3 DNA is TGTGCCAACATCCCCCTGGCGGTGAACACTGAAGCTTTCTTT. Its protein is CANIPLAVNTEAFF.

The chain combines TRBV6-1 with TRBJ2-1; D not resolved. V was clipped by 6 bases and J by 4 bases, with 13 bases between them. From germline, CDR1 is MNHNS and CDR2 SASEGT. This CDR3 region has 14 residues. The chain's CDR3 is CASSENGLYNEQFF. DNA for the CDR3: TGTGCCAGCAGCGAAAATGGGCTTTACAATGAGCAGTTCTTC.

With respect to this clonotype: This clone may be a read error of a much larger clone one base away. The chain joins TRBV12-3 or TRBV12-4 to TRBJ1-1, with 9 bases matching TRBD1. The J segment lost 11 bases and the V segment lost 7 bases, leaving 8 bases of the junction unmatched. The CDR3 runs to 12 residues. The CDR3 sequence: CASKAGQGGAFF. The DNA for the CDR3 is TGTGCCAGCAAAGCGGGACAGGGAGGGGCTTTCTTT.

In its sample, this clonotype was seen many times. The chain uses TRBV4-3 and TRBJ1-5; D is unresolved. The CDR3 spans 15 residues. The germline V gene encodes CDR1 LGHNA and CDR2 YSLEER. V was trimmed by 0 bases and J by 3 bases, leaving 9 bases between them. CDR3: CASSQDMGNNQPQHF. DNA for the CDR3: TGCGCCAGCAGCCAAGATATGGGGAACAATCAGCCCCAGCATTTT.

The CDR3 spells CAISEGRTSTDTQYF. The CDR3 DNA follows: TGTGCCATCAGTGAGGGCAGGACTAGCACAGATACGCAGTATTTT. This chain uses TRBV10-3 with TRBJ2-3, with D possibly TRBD2 on 5 matching bases. This CDR3 is built from 15 residues. Deletions cut 2 bases from V and 0 bases from J, with 9 bases between. The germline CDR1 and CDR2 sequences are ENHRY and SYGVKD.

With respect to this clonotype: A read error is possible here, since a much larger clone lies one base away. This chain uses TRBV6-2 or TRBV6-3 with TRBJ2-3; D is ambiguous. With 5 bases removed from V and 4 bases from J, the gap between germline ends came to 19 bases. The CDR3 covers 16 residues. Per the germline V gene, CDR1 is MNHEY and CDR2 is SVGEGT. The CDR3 DNA is TGTGCCAGCAGTCCTTCGAGTGGGAATATGGCAGATACGCAGTATTTT. Translating gives CASSPSSGNMADTQYF.